The T cell receptor beta chain under discussion was sequenced for a study of T cells of healthy individuals. TCRdb re-called the 5' RACE reads with MiXCR, one entry per CDR3 protein. The data contain around 100,000 distinct CDR3 sequences, roughly 18% of them singletons. V dropped 3 bases and J dropped 7 bases, with 9 bases sitting between them. The CDR3 is 13 amino acids. Per germline, CDR1 SGHAT and CDR2 FQNNGV. This clonotype was detected many times. The sequence was obtained from a human donor in good health. The chain combines TRBV11-2 with TRBJ2-2; the D is unclear. The CDR3 here is CASSFSRDGELFF. In DNA, the CDR3 is TGTGCCAGCAGCTTTTCTAGAGACGGGGAGCTGTTTTTT.